A single sample gave rise to the 27 T cell receptor beta chains below, sequenced in a study of T cells in Graves' hyperthyroidism and ophthalmopathy. Researchers took RNA transcripts and amplified the TCR beta CDR3 regions from them. First-round RT-PCR with HTBI primers amplified the TCR CDR3 region. TCRdb ran MiXCR on the multiplex PCR reads and lists one entry per CDR3 protein. The sample records 300,000 to 400,000 distinct CDR3 sequences, over 11% being singletons. Material: blood. The origin of the receptors is a woman aged 60 to 75 with Graves' hyperthyroidism.

This clonotype was seen repeatedly, ten times or more. The CDR3, as DNA: TGTGCCAGCAGTGCGGACCTCTTTGGAAGAGCTTTCTTT. Translating it yields CASSADLFGRAFF. The chain is built from TRBV12-3 or TRBV12-4 and TRBJ1-1; D gene uncertain. The ends were cut back, 5 bases at V and 10 bases at J, with 17 bases in the middle. The CDR3 is 13 residues long.

CDR3 region: CASSRGGSGANVLTF. The CDR3 DNA reads as TGTGCCAGCAGTCGGGGGGGCTCTGGGGCCAACGTCCTGACTTTC. This sequence joins TRBV12-3 or TRBV12-4 and TRBJ2-6; 8 bases map to TRBD2. V lost 5 bases to trimming and J lost 0 bases; unmatched junction nucleotides: 0. The CDR3 length is 15 residues.

This clonotype was found many times. The chain combines TRBV3-1 with TRBJ2-4, with D hard to call. The V end was cut by 0 bases, the J end by 8 bases, with 14 bases between. CDR1 LGHDT and CDR2 YNNKEL come from the germline V gene (reference sequence). This CDR3 spans 15 amino acids. The CDR3 DNA sequence: TGTGCCAGCAGCCAAGAGGTGAGGAGTACGGACATTCAGTACTTC. Translating gives CASSQEVRSTDIQYF.

A few counts support this clonotype. This chain uses TRBV3-1 with TRBJ1-4, with a possible D match to TRBD1 (6 bases). The CDR3 extends over 13 amino acids. V was trimmed by 0 bases and J by 10 bases, leaving 9 bases between them. Per the germline V gene, CDR1 is LGHDT and CDR2 is YNNKEL (reference sequence). CDR3 DNA: TGTGCCAGCAGCCAAGATCTAGGGGGAAAACTGTTTTTT. This sequence encodes CASSQDLGGKLFF.

This clonotype was counted a few times. This chain uses TRBV30 with TRBJ2-7; no reliable D call. This CDR3 contains 11 residues. The germline V gene has CDR1 GTSNPN and CDR2 SVGIG (reference sequence). Trimming took off 0 bases at V and 3 bases at J, with 3 bases between the two ends. The CDR3 here is CAWSVGYEQYF. CDR3 nucleotide sequence: TGTGCCTGGAGTGTTGGCTACGAGCAGTACTTC.

The V gene is TRBV29-1, the J gene TRBJ2-3; D is ambiguous. V was cut by 2 bases and J by 3 bases, with 12 bases left in between. This CDR3 comprises 14 residues. Per the germline V gene, CDR1 is SQVTM and CDR2 is ANQGSEA. CDR3 loop: CSVEIGILTDTQYF. Here the CDR3 DNA reads TGCAGCGTTGAAATAGGGATCCTTACAGATACGCAGTATTTT.

This clonotype was detected many times. V and J are TRBV12-3 or TRBV12-4 and TRBJ2-5, with D perhaps matching TRBD2 (6 bases). The CDR3 spans 18 residues. V was clipped by 3 bases and J by 0 bases, with 20 bases between them. CDR3 loop: CASSFYIAETKYQETQYF. The CDR3 bases are TGTGCCAGCAGTTTTTACATAGCGGAAACCAAGTACCAAGAGACCCAGTACTTC.

This clonotype was seen repeatedly, ten times or more. The chain combines TRBV10-3 with TRBJ1-5, with unresolved D. Germline CDR1 is ENHRY and CDR2 is SYGVKD. CDR3 length: 12 amino acids. With 4 bases removed from V and 7 bases from J, the gap between germline ends came to 8 bases. CDR3 in amino acids: CAISVGNQPQHF. CDR3 bases: TGTGCCATCAGTGTTGGGAACCAGCCCCAGCATTTT.

Ten or more counts support this clonotype. The chain couples TRBV30 to TRBJ1-1; 7 bases fit TRBD1. The CDR3 spans 14 residues. Germline trimming cut 0 bases from V and 4 bases from J; bases unmatched to any gene: 5. CDR1 is GTSNPN and CDR2 is SVGIG in the germline V gene (reference sequence). The CDR3 coding sequence is TGTGCCTGGAGTGTACTCAGGGGGGGCACTGAAGCTTTCTTT. Protein product: CAWSVLRGGTEAFF.

This clonotype was seen many times. The chain uses TRBV2 and TRBJ2-5; 7 bases line up with TRBD2. The CDR3 consists of 15 residues. V was pared by 4 bases and J by 5 bases, with 10 bases of the junction left unmatched. CDR1 and CDR2 (germline): SNHLY, FYNNEI. This chain's CDR3 is CASSVSGSGRETQYF. CDR3 nucleotide sequence: TGTGCCAGCAGTGTCTCGGGTAGCGGGCGTGAGACCCAGTACTTC.

This clonotype was observed many times. The J gene is TRBJ2-3, the V gene TRBV2; D assignment may be TRBD1 or TRBD2 (5 bases each). CDR1 and CDR2 (germline): SNHLY, FYNNEI. This CDR3 region has 14 residues. The V end was cut by 8 bases, the J end by 0 bases, with 12 bases between. The CDR3: CASLGTLSTDTQYF. The CDR3 coding sequence is TGTGCCAGCTTAGGGACCTTGAGCACAGATACGCAGTATTTT.

This clonotype was seen more than once but under ten times. J is TRBJ2-1 and V is TRBV20-1; 9 bases fit TRBD1. J gave up 8 bases and V 3 bases, and 14 bases lay outside the gene matches. This CDR3 comprises 16 residues. Germline V gene sequence: CDR1 DFQATT, CDR2 SNEGSKA (reference sequence). As DNA, the CDR3 is TGCAGTGCTAGGCCCTCCACAGGGGGCCGAGGGGATGAGCAGTTCTTC. Residues: CSARPSTGGRGDEQFF.

This clonotype came up a few times. The chain joins TRBV10-2 to TRBJ1-2, with 9 positions matching TRBD1. This CDR3 is 18 amino acids long. The trim removed 6 bases at V and 2 bases at J, leaving 16 bases unmatched. Germline CDR1 and CDR2: WSHSY and SAAADI. CDR3 bases: TGCGCCAGCAGGCCCGAACCGGGACAGGGAGGAGAAAACTATGGCTACACCTTC. Translation: CASRPEPGQGGENYGYTF.

The chain carries TRBV5-1 and TRBJ1-2, with D hard to call. Per germline, CDR1 SGHRS and CDR2 YFSETQ. This CDR3 is 14 amino acids long. Trimming pared 0 bases from V and 2 bases from J, leaving 8 bases between. The CDR3 here is CASSLDTTNYGYTF. CDR3 bases: TGCGCCAGCAGCTTGGACACCACGAACTATGGCTACACCTTC.

The sample holds many counts of this clonotype. V usage is TRBV10-3 and J usage is TRBJ2-1, with D possibly matching TRBD1 (5 bases). CDR1 is ENHRY and CDR2 is SYGVKD in the germline V gene. The germline V and J ends were trimmed by 6 bases and 5 bases, with 17 bases remaining between them. CDR3 length equals 15 residues. The CDR3 DNA reads TGTGCCATCAGCCCTAGGGGCAGGGCGGACAATGAGCAGTTCTTC. This sequence encodes CAISPRGRADNEQFF.

In regard to this clonotype: A much more abundant neighbour one base away suggests this may be a read error. CDR3 coding DNA: TGTGCCAGCAGTTGGCAGATGAACACTGAAGCTCTCTTT. Encoded protein: CASSWQMNTEALF. V is TRBV27 and J is TRBJ1-1; D is ambiguous. CDR3 length equals 13 residues. CDR1 is MNHEY and CDR2 is SMNVEV in the germline V gene (reference sequence).

This clonotype appeared a single time. The chain couples TRBV2 to TRBJ1-2, with 9 nucleotides matching TRBD1. The CDR3 covers 15 residues. The germline V gene encodes CDR1 SNHLY and CDR2 FYNNEI. V shed 5 bases, J shed 7 bases, and the junction held 11 bases outside the gene matches. The CDR3 coding sequence is TGTGCCAGCAGTCTTCAGGGACAGGGTAGCTCTGGCTACACCTTC. The encoded protein is CASSLQGQGSSGYTF.

In its sample, this clonotype was seen many times. The rearrangement joins TRBV20-1 to TRBJ2-7; perhaps D is TRBD1 or TRBD2 (6 bases each). The germline gives CDR1 DFQATT, CDR2 SNEGSKA (reference sequence). The CDR3 sequence is 12 residues long. Trimming cost V 5 bases and J 5 bases, with 13 bases left between them. This CDR3 reads CSAPGGGHEQYF. CDR3 bases: TGCAGTGCTCCCGGAGGGGGACACGAGCAGTACTTC.

The chain recombines TRBV29-1 with TRBJ2-5; D is uncertain. The CDR3 runs to 13 residues. V was shortened by 3 bases and J by 2 bases, with 10 bases between the two germline ends. Germline values: CDR1 SQVTM, CDR2 ANQGSEA. In nucleotides, the CDR3 is TGCAGCGTTGATTACGGTGGACAAGAGACCCAGTACTTC. It translates to CSVDYGGQETQYF.

In this sample, this clonotype turned up a few times. This chain links TRBV27 with TRBJ2-2; D might be TRBD1 (5 bases). Trimming stripped 5 bases from V and 4 bases from J, with 11 bases between. This CDR3 is 14 amino acids long. Germline V gene data show CDR1 as MNHEY and CDR2 as SMNVEV (reference sequence). The CDR3 loop is CASSRQLGTGELFF. The CDR3 nucleotides read TGTGCCAGCAGTCGACAGCTAGGCACCGGGGAGCTGTTTTTT.

The V gene is TRBV20-1, the J gene TRBJ1-2, with TRBD1 matching over 8 bases. The CDR3 is 12 residues long. V dropped 7 bases and J dropped 6; count of bases not matched to a gene: 7. In germline, CDR1 is DFQATT, CDR2 SNEGSKA (reference sequence). CDR3 sequence: CSGAGGSDGYTF. The CDR3 DNA sequence: TGCAGTGGAGCAGGGGGCTCGGATGGCTACACCTTC.

A few counts support this clonotype. CDR3 sequence reads: CSVQGTLDNNEQFF. CDR3 nucleotides: TGCAGCGTCCAGGGGACACTAGATAACAATGAGCAGTTCTTC. The V and J genes are TRBV29-1 and TRBJ2-1; D possibly corresponds to TRBD1 (6 bases). Trimming took 6 bases from V and 5 from J, leaving 17 bases between them. The CDR3 extends over 14 amino acids. CDR1 SQVTM and CDR2 ANQGSEA come from the germline V gene.

The V and J genes are TRBV7-9 and TRBJ1-1, with D tentatively TRBD1 (5 bases). CDR1 and CDR2 (germline): SEHNR, FQNEAQ (reference sequence). V lost 3 bases, J lost 9 bases, and 14 bases lay in between. This CDR3 is 13 amino acids long. In nucleotides, the CDR3 is TGTGCCAGCAGCTTTAAGACAGTGGACCAAGCTTTCTTT. It encodes CASSFKTVDQAFF.

This clonotype was seen only a few times. The junction does not match germline at one end; this may be a read error. The rearrangement uses TRBV12-3 or TRBV12-4 and TRBJ1-2, with TRBD1 identical over 10 bases. The CDR3 extends over 16 amino acids. The CDR3 DNA reads TGTGCCAGCAGTCCGGGACAGGGGAATACTAACTATGGCTACATCTTC. Encoded protein: CASSPGQGNTNYGYIF.

This clonotype was seen repeatedly, ten times or more. In DNA form, the CDR3 reads TGTGCCAGCAGAGTAAGCGGCAACTCCTACAATGAGCAGTTCTTC. Its translation is CASRVSGNSYNEQFF. This rearrangement joins TRBV2 to TRBJ2-1; a possible D gene is TRBD2 (5 bases). The germline CDR1 and CDR2 sequences are SNHLY and FYNNEI. The CDR3 has 15 amino acids. Trimming left V 6 bases short and J 0 bases short, with 12 bases between.

This clonotype has just a few counts. This rearrangement joins TRBV19 to TRBJ2-7, with D maybe TRBD1 (5 bases). V shed 10 bases and J shed 2 bases, with 12 bases lying between them. This CDR3 region has 12 residues. Germline V lookup: CDR1 LNHDA, CDR2 SQIVND (reference sequence). This chain's CDR3 is CATETATYEQYF. The CDR3 DNA follows: TGTGCCACCGAGACAGCGACCTACGAGCAGTACTTC.

This clonotype was seen only a few times. This rearrangement joins TRBV19 to TRBJ2-7; D possibly corresponds to TRBD2 (6 bases). Germline loops: CDR1 LNHDA, CDR2 SQIVND (reference sequence). The length of the CDR3 is 13 residues. Between the trimmed V and J ends, which lost 1 base and 7 bases, there was a span of 11 bases. The CDR3 reads CASSIVPEGEQYF. The CDR3 DNA is TGTGCCAGTAGTATAGTCCCGGAGGGGGAGCAGTACTTC.